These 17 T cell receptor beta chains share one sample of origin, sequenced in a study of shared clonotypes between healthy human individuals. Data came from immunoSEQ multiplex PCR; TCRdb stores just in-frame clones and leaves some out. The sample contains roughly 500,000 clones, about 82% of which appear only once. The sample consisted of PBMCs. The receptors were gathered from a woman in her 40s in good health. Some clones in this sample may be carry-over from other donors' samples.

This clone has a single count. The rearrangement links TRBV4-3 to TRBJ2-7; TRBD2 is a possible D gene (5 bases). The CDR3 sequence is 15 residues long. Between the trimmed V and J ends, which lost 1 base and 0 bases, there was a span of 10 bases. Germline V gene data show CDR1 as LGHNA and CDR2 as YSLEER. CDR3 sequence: CASSQVYGDSYEQYF. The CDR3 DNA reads TGCGCCAGCAGCCAAGTGTACGGGGACTCCTACGAGCAGTACTTC.

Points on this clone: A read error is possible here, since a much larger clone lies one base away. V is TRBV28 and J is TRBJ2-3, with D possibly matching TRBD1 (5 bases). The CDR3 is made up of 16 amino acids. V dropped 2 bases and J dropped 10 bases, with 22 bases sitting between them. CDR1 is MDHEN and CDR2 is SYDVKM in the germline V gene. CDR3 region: CASSLPGHAQRGAQYF. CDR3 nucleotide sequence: TGTGCCAGCAGTTTACCCGGACACGCTCAAAGGGGTGCGCAGTATTTT.

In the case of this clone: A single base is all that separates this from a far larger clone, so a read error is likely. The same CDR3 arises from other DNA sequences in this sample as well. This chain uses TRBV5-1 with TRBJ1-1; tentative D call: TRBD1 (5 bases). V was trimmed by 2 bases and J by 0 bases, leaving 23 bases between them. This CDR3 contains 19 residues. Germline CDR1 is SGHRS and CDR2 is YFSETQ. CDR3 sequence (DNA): TGCGCCAGCAGCTTCTGGCCGGGGGACTCGACAGATTTGAACACTGAAGCTTTCTTT. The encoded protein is CASSFWPGDSTDLNTEAFF.

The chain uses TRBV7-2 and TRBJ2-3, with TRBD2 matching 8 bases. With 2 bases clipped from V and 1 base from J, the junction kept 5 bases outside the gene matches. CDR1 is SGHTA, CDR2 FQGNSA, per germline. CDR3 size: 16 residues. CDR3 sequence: CASSLTGTSGTDTQYF. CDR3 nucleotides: TGTGCCAGCAGCTTAACCGGGACTAGTGGCACAGATACGCAGTATTTT.

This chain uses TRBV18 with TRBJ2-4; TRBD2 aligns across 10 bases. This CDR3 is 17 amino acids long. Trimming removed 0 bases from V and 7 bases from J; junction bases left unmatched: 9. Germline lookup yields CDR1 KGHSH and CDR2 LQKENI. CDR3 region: CASSPPGLAGVRNIQYF. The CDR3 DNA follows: TGTGCCAGCTCACCACCGGGCCTAGCGGGAGTTCGGAACATTCAGTACTTC.

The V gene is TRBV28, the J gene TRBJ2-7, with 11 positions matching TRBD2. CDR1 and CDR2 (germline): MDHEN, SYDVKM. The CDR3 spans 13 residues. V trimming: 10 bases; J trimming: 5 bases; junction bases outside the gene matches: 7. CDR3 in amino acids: CAIRSGRVDEQYF. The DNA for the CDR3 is TGTGCCATCCGTAGCGGGAGGGTTGACGAGCAGTACTTC.

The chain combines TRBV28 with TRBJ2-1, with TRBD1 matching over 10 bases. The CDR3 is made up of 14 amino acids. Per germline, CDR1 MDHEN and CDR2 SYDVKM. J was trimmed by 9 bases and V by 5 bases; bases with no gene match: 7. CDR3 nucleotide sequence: TGTGCCAGCAGTACCCAGGACAGGGGGGTTGAGCAGTTCTTC. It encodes CASSTQDRGVEQFF.

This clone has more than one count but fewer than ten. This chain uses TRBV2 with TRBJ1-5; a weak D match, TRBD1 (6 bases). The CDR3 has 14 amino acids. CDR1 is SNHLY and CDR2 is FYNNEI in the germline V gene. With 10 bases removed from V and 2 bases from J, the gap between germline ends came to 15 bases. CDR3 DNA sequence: TGTGCCACACGAACAGGGAACGGCAATCAGCCCCAGCATTTT. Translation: CATRTGNGNQPQHF.

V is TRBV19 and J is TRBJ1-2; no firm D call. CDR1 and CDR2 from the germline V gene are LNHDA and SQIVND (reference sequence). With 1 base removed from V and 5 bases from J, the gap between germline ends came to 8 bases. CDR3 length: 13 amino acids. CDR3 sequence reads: CASSIGTYYGYTF. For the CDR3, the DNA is TGTGCCAGTAGTATAGGGACGTATTATGGCTACACCTTC. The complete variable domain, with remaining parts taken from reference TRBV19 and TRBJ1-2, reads DGGITQSPKYLFRKEGQNVTLSCEQNLNHDAMYWYRQDPGQGLRLIYYSQIVNDFQKGDIAEGYSVSREKKESFPLTVTSAQKNPTAFYLCASSIGTYYGYTFGSGTRLTVV.

The chain's CDR3 is CASSPPGQGAGANVLTF. DNA for the CDR3: TGTGCCAGCTCACCACCGGGACAGGGGGCTGGGGCCAACGTCCTGACTTTC. The chain uses TRBV18 and TRBJ2-6; 11 bases map to TRBD1. Losses at the gene ends were 0 bases for V and 2 bases for J; bases not matched to a gene: 0. This CDR3 has 17 residues. The V gene's germline CDR1 is KGHSH and CDR2 LQKENI.

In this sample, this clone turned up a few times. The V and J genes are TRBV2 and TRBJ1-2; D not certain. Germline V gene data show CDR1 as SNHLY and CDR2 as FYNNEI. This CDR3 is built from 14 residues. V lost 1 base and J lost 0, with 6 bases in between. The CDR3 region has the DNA TGTGCCAGCAGTGAAGTAGGCGCTAACTATGGCTACACCTTC. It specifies CASSEVGANYGYTF.

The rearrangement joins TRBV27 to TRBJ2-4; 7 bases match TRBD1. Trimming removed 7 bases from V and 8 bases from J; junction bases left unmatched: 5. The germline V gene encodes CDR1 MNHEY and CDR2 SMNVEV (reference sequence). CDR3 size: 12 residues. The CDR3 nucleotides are TGTGCCAGCAAGACAGGGTCTGACATTCAGTACTTC. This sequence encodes CASKTGSDIQYF.

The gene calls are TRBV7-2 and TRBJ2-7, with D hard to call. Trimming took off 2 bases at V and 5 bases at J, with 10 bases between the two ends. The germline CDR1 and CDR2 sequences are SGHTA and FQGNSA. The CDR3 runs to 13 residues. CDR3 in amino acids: CASSLRRQNEQYF. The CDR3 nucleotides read TGTGCCAGCAGCTTAAGACGGCAGAACGAGCAGTACTTC. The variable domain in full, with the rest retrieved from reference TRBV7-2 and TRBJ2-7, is GAGVSQSPSNKVTEKGKDVELRCDPISGHTALYWYRQSLGQGLEFLIYFQGNSAPDKSGLPSDRFSAERTGGSVSTLTIQRTQQEDSAVYLCASSLRRQNEQYFGPGTRLTVT.

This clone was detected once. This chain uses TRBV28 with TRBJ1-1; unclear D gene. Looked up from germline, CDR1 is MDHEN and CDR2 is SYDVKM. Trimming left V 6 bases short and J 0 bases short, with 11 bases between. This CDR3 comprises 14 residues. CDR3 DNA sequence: TGTGCCAGCAGCCACCGACCTATGAACACTGAAGCTTTCTTT. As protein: CASSHRPMNTEAFF.

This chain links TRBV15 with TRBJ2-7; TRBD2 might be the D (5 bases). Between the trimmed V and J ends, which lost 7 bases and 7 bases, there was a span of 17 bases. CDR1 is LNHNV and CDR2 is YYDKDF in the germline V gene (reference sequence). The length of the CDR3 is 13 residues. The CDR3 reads CATKTPSSGEQYF. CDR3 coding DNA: TGTGCCACCAAAACTCCTAGCTCTGGTGAGCAGTACTTC. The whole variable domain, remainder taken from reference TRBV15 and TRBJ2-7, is DAMVIQNPRYQVTQFGKPVTLSCSQTLNHNVMYWYQQKSSQAPKLLFHYYDKDFNNEADTPDNFQSRRPNTSFCFLDIRSPGLGDTAMYLCATKTPSSGEQYFGPGTRLTVT.

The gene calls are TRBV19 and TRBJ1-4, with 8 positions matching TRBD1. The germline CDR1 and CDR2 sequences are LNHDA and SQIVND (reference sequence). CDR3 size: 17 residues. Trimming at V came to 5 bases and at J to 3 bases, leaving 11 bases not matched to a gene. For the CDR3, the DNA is TGTGCCAGTAGTCAATTCCAGGGGGCATCGGCTAATGAAAAACTGTTTTTT. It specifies CASSQFQGASANEKLFF.

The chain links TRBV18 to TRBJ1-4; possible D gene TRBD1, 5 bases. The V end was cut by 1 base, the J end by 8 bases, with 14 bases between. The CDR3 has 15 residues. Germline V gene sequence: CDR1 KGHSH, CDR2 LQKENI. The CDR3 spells CASSPLGREMEKLFF. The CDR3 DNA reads TGTGCCAGCTCACCACTAGGCAGGGAGATGGAAAAACTGTTTTTT. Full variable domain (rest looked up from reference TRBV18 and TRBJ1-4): NAGVMQNPRHLVRRRGQEARLRCSPMKGHSHVYWYRQLPEEGLKFMVYLQKENIIDESGMPKERFSAEFPKEGPSILRIQQVVRGDSAAYFCASSPLGREMEKLFFGSGTQLSVL.